One sample yielded the 32 T cell receptor beta chains listed below, sequenced in a study of cytomegalovirus exposure and HLA in healthy donors. Primers for the PCR totalled 60 Vbeta and 13 Jbeta. Here immunoSEQ multiplex PCR was the method, and the copy in TCRdb shows in-frame clones only, minus some. This sample's table has 95,000 to 150,000 clones. The sequenced sample consisted of PBMCs. Source of these receptors: a man in his late teens or twenties in good health and CMV-seronegative.

The chain combines TRBV7-9 with TRBJ1-2, with D possibly being TRBD1 (6 bases). The CDR3 sequence is 13 residues long. Germline V CDR1 and CDR2: SEHNR, FQNEAQ (reference sequence). V was cut by 2 bases and J by 7 bases, with 11 bases left in between. The CDR3 loop is CASSLFGGFGYTF. The CDR3 DNA follows: TGTGCCAGCAGCTTATTTGGGGGCTTTGGCTACACCTTC.

This chain joins TRBV5-1 and TRBJ1-1, with D unresolved. The V gene's germline CDR1 is SGHRS and CDR2 YFSETQ. V gave up 4 bases and J gave up 0 bases, with 7 bases separating them. The CDR3 is 13 amino acids. CDR3 residues: CASSASVNTEAFF. For the CDR3, the DNA is TGCGCCAGCAGCGCTTCAGTGAACACTGAAGCTTTCTTT.

The chain employs TRBV19 and TRBJ2-5; the match to TRBD2 covers 12 bases. This CDR3 is 17 amino acids long. V lost 3 bases and J lost 4; bases outside the gene matches: 9. Germline V gene lookup returns CDR1 LNHDA and CDR2 SQIVND (reference sequence). CDR3 sequence (DNA): TGTGCCAGTAGTATTGGACTAGCGGGATCCTCTGGAGAGACCCAGTACTTC. Encoded protein: CASSIGLAGSSGETQYF.

The rearrangement links TRBV19 to TRBJ1-1, with a possible D match to TRBD1 (5 bases). The CDR3 has 13 amino acids. Trimming pared 9 bases from V and 0 bases from J, leaving 11 bases between. The V gene's germline CDR1 is LNHDA and CDR2 SQIVND (reference sequence). The CDR3 spells CASRDMMNTEAFF. DNA for the CDR3: TGTGCCAGCAGGGATATGATGAACACTGAAGCTTTCTTT. Based on the CDR3 plus reference TRBV19 and TRBJ1-1, the full variable domain is DGGITQSPKYLFRKEGQNVTLSCEQNLNHDAMYWYRQDPGQGLRLIYYSQIVNDFQKGDIAEGYSVSREKKESFPLTVTSAQKNPTAFYLCASRDMMNTEAFFGQGTRLTVV.

The rearrangement links TRBV7-9 to TRBJ1-3; D is uncertain. The CDR3 loop spans 14 amino acids. The germline V gene has CDR1 SEHNR and CDR2 FQNEAQ (reference sequence). With 1 base removed from V and 1 base from J, the gap between germline ends came to 5 bases. CDR3 nucleotides: TGTGCCAGCAGCTTAGGACAATCTGGAAACACCATATATTTT. It encodes CASSLGQSGNTIYF.

The chain combines TRBV15 with TRBJ1-5; 10 nucleotides match TRBD1. The CDR3 contains 14 residues. Germline loops: CDR1 LNHNV, CDR2 YYDKDF (reference sequence). V dropped 5 bases and J dropped 5; count of bases not matched to a gene: 3. CDR3 DNA: TGTGCCACCAGCGGGACAGGGGCGGATCAGCCCCAGCATTTT. Translated: CATSGTGADQPQHF.

V is TRBV5-1 and J is TRBJ2-4; D unresolved. This CDR3 has 11 residues. V was trimmed by 0 bases and J by 13 bases, leaving 8 bases between them. CDR1 is SGHRS, CDR2 YFSETQ, per germline. The chain's CDR3 is CASSLDTIQYF. DNA for the CDR3: TGCGCCAGCAGCTTGGACACTATACAGTACTTC.

The V gene is TRBV19, the J gene TRBJ1-4; D is perhaps TRBD1 (6 bases). Germline CDR1 is LNHDA and CDR2 is SQIVND (reference sequence). The CDR3 runs 16 residues. The V end was cut by 5 bases, the J end by 5 bases, with 18 bases between. This CDR3 reads CASSGTTGFGNEKLFF. CDR3 nucleotide sequence: TGTGCCAGTAGTGGAACTACAGGGTTTGGGAATGAAAAACTGTTTTTT.

This chain links TRBV7-9 with TRBJ2-5; TRBD2 might be the D (5 bases). Trimming took off 6 bases at V and 4 bases at J, with 12 bases between the two ends. The CDR3 totals 13 residues. Germline CDR1 reads SEHNR; CDR2 reads FQNEAQ (reference sequence). CDR3 sequence: CASRPWERETQYF. CDR3 nucleotides: TGTGCCAGCAGGCCGTGGGAGCGAGAGACCCAGTACTTC.

The chain recombines TRBV29-1 with TRBJ2-3; TRBD1 matches at 8 bases. CDR3 length: 15 amino acids. Germline V gene sequence: CDR1 SQVTM, CDR2 ANQGSEA. V gave up 5 bases and J gave up 3 bases; unmatched junction bases: 10. The CDR3 DNA follows: TGCAGCGTTTTACAGACGACAGGGGCGACAGATACGCAGTATTTT. Its protein is CSVLQTTGATDTQYF.

V is TRBV11-2 and J is TRBJ2-3, with TRBD1 as a possible D gene (5 bases). CDR3 length equals 16 residues. Trimming stripped 1 base from V and 4 bases from J, with 15 bases between. Looked up from germline, CDR1 is SGHAT and CDR2 is FQNNGV. CDR3: CASSLGQFGSPDTQYF. CDR3 DNA sequence: TGTGCCAGCAGCTTAGGACAGTTTGGGTCCCCAGATACGCAGTATTTT.

The genes are TRBV27 and TRBJ2-1, with 14 bases lining up with TRBD2. The junction had 6 bases not matched to a gene; V was cut back by 5 bases and J by 9 bases. This CDR3 spans 15 amino acids. From germline, CDR1 is MNHEY and CDR2 SMNVEV (reference sequence). The CDR3 sequence is CASSPKGLAGGEQFF. The CDR3 nucleotides are TGTGCCAGCAGTCCGAAAGGACTAGCGGGAGGTGAGCAGTTCTTC.

With respect to this clone: The same CDR3 also results from other DNA sequences found in this sample. The gene calls are TRBV27 and TRBJ1-1, with a weak D call TRBD1 (5 bases). CDR3 length: 16 residues. The germline V gene has CDR1 MNHEY and CDR2 SMNVEV (reference sequence). Between the trimmed V and J ends, which lost 3 bases and 5 bases, there was a span of 19 bases. CDR3 in DNA: TGTGCCAGCAGTTTTAAGGGGATTGGGCGGTGGACTGAAGCTTTCTTT. This codes for CASSFKGIGRWTEAFF.

The CDR3: CASSLLPKLAATDTQYF. The CDR3 nucleotides read TGTGCCAGCAGTTTACTCCCCAAACTAGCGGCTACAGATACGCAGTATTTT. The V gene is TRBV27, the J gene TRBJ2-3; 8 bases line up with TRBD2. After removal of 2 bases from V and 3 bases from J, the junction contained 10 bases not matched to a gene. Germline CDR1 is MNHEY and CDR2 is SMNVEV (reference sequence). The CDR3 is made up of 17 amino acids.

The chain recombines TRBV2 with TRBJ2-1; 12 bases are shared with TRBD2. The germline V gene encodes CDR1 SNHLY and CDR2 FYNNEI. The length of the CDR3 is 15 residues. The J segment lost 4 bases and the V segment lost 6 bases, leaving 4 bases of the junction unmatched. As DNA, the CDR3 is TGTGCCAGCAGCGGACTAGCGGGGAATTACAATGAGCAGTTCTTC. Protein: CASSGLAGNYNEQFF.

The chain employs TRBV7-6 and TRBJ2-7; 10 bases match TRBD2. V gave up 5 bases and J gave up 7 bases; unmatched junction bases: 8. This CDR3 is built from 14 residues. Germline V gene data show CDR1 as SGHVS and CDR2 as FNYEAQ. CDR3 amino acids: CASSRAGGGGEQYF. The CDR3 nucleotides are TGTGCCAGCAGCCGAGCGGGAGGGGGAGGAGAGCAGTACTTC.

This sequence joins TRBV4-2 and TRBJ1-3; 7 nucleotides align to TRBD1. The CDR3 spans 16 residues. Germline CDR1 is LGHNA and CDR2 is YNFKEQ. The J segment lost 1 base and the V segment lost 3 bases, leaving 6 bases of the junction unmatched. In DNA form, the CDR3 reads TGTGCCAGCAGCCAGACAGGGAGTGGGTCTGGAAACACCATATATTTT. Translation gives CASSQTGSGSGNTIYF.

The chain links TRBV7-2 to TRBJ1-3; TRBD1 matches 7 bases. Germline assignment: CDR1 SGHTA and CDR2 FQGNSA. The CDR3 length is 14 residues. J lost 4 bases, V lost 4 bases, and 4 bases had no gene match. The chain's CDR3 is CASSSLDRGNTIYF. For the CDR3, the DNA is TGTGCCAGCAGCTCCCTGGACAGGGGAAACACCATATATTTT. The variable domain in full, completed from reference TRBV7-2 and TRBJ1-3, reads GAGVSQSPSNKVTEKGKDVELRCDPISGHTALYWYRQSLGQGLEFLIYFQGNSAPDKSGLPSDRFSAERTGGSVSTLTIQRTQQEDSAVYLCASSSLDRGNTIYFGEGSWLTVV.

The chain has TRBV10-1 and TRBJ2-2, with D maybe TRBD2 (7 bases). This CDR3 spans 14 amino acids. V was trimmed by 4 bases and J by 6 bases, leaving 12 bases between them. Germline V CDR1 and CDR2: WNHNN, SYGVQD (reference sequence). The CDR3 nucleotides read TGCGCCAGCAGTGCGAGGGGGGGGGCCGGGGAGCTGTTTTTT. Translation: CASSARGGAGELFF.

The chain links TRBV7-9 to TRBJ2-1; 7 bases align to TRBD1. V lost 5 bases, J lost 15 bases, and 7 bases stayed unmatched. CDR1 is SEHNR and CDR2 is FQNEAQ in the germline V gene (reference sequence). The CDR3 consists of 11 residues. CDR3 nucleotide sequence: TGTGCCAGCAGCCAAGACAGGGCGGCGTTCTTC. Amino acid sequence: CASSQDRAAFF.

The rearrangement joins TRBV5-6 to TRBJ2-5; D possibly corresponds to TRBD1 (6 bases). The ends were cut back, 3 bases at V and 1 base at J, with 10 bases in the middle. Germline V CDR1 and CDR2: SGHDT, YYEEEE. The CDR3 runs to 14 residues. The CDR3 is CASSSQGSQETQYF. For the CDR3, the DNA is TGTGCCAGCAGCTCCCAGGGGTCCCAAGAGACCCAGTACTTC. The full variable domain, rest sourced from reference TRBV5-6 and TRBJ2-5, is DAGVTQSPTHLIKTRGQQVTLRCSPKSGHDTVSWYQQALGQGPQFIFQYYEEEERQRGNFPDRFSGHQFPNYSSELNVNALLLGDSALYLCASSSQGSQETQYFGPGTRLLVL.

The CDR3 nucleotides are TGTGCCAGTACACGAGGTGTAGACACCGGGGAGCTGTTTTTT. Translation gives CASTRGVDTGELFF. This chain links TRBV19 with TRBJ2-2; D gene uncertain. The CDR3 runs 14 residues. The germline CDR1 and CDR2 sequences are LNHDA and SQIVND (reference sequence). Deletions cut 7 bases from V and 3 bases from J, with 12 bases between.

The chain combines TRBV7-9 with TRBJ1-4; 7 bases line up with TRBD1. Germline values: CDR1 SEHNR, CDR2 FQNEAQ (reference sequence). V gave up 8 bases and J gave up 7 bases; unmatched junction bases: 4. There are 12 residues in the CDR3. Here the CDR3 reads CASGQGGEKLFF. The CDR3 region has the DNA TGTGCCAGCGGGCAGGGGGGTGAAAAACTGTTTTTT.

This rearrangement joins TRBV11-2 to TRBJ2-7; TRBD2 aligns across 7 bases. V was clipped by 0 bases and J by 1 base; unmatched bases: 3. This CDR3 is built from 15 residues. Germline CDR1 SGHAT, CDR2 FQNNGV. The CDR3 region is CASSLDGGGSYEQYF. The CDR3, as DNA: TGTGCCAGCAGCTTAGATGGGGGGGGATCCTACGAGCAGTACTTC.

CDR3 amino acids: CASRPPGAKVRFYEQYF. CDR3 DNA sequence: TGTGCCAGCAGGCCACCCGGAGCCAAAGTCCGCTTCTACGAGCAGTACTTC. The V gene is TRBV11-2, the J gene TRBJ2-7; D is unresolved. This CDR3 region has 17 residues. Germline V gives CDR1 SGHAT, CDR2 FQNNGV. Trimming pared 6 bases from V and 3 bases from J, leaving 24 bases between.

The chain uses TRBV9 and TRBJ1-5; D may be TRBD1 (6 bases). The length of the CDR3 is 15 residues. Germline assignment: CDR1 SGDLS and CDR2 YYNGEE. The V and J ends lost 4 bases and 6 bases respectively, with 17 bases between them. The chain's CDR3 is CASSLTGNEGQPQHF. In DNA form, the CDR3 reads TGTGCCAGCAGCCTTACAGGGAACGAAGGTCAGCCCCAGCATTTT.

A note on this clone: Germline is not matched at one junction end, which may reflect a read error. V and J are TRBV7-7 and TRBJ2-2, with 14 bases identical to TRBD2. The CDR3 length is 20 residues. Germline CDR1 reads SSHAT; CDR2 reads FNYEAQ (reference sequence). The CDR3 loop is CASSLARLAGGQPNTGELFF. CDR3 sequence (DNA): TGTGCTAGCAGTCTCGCTAGACTAGCGGGAGGGCAACCGAACACCGGGGAGCTGTTTTTT.

The rearrangement uses TRBV19 and TRBJ2-1; 9 bases fit TRBD2. Germline loops: CDR1 LNHDA, CDR2 SQIVND (reference sequence). Losses at the gene ends were 5 bases for V and 9 bases for J; bases not matched to a gene: 8. The CDR3 has 14 amino acids. This CDR3 is CASSRAGGVVEQFF. For the CDR3, the DNA is TGTGCCAGTAGTCGGGCGGGAGGGGTTGTTGAGCAGTTCTTC.

The rearrangement uses TRBV5-1 and TRBJ2-7; 10 nucleotides match TRBD1. CDR3 length equals 14 residues. Germline CDR1 and CDR2: SGHRS and YFSETQ. The V and J ends lost 2 bases and 4 bases, in that order; junction bases with no gene match: 3. The CDR3: CASSFGTGAYEQYF. The CDR3 DNA sequence: TGCGCCAGCAGCTTCGGGACAGGGGCTTACGAGCAGTACTTC.

The chain carries TRBV6-6 and TRBJ2-5, with 7 bases identical to TRBD1. The end of the DNA is better explained by TRBJ2-7, so the J call may be wrong. Germline V gene lookup returns CDR1 MNHNY and CDR2 SVGAGI (reference sequence). The length of the CDR3 is 13 residues. In DNA, the CDR3 is TGTGCCGGTGGGGCAGGGGGAAAGTACGAGCAGTACTTC. It codes for CAGGAGGKYEQYF.

The rearrangement joins TRBV5-5 to TRBJ1-5; 9 bases align to TRBD1. The germline V gene has CDR1 SGHKS and CDR2 YYEKEE (reference sequence). V lost 4 bases, J lost 6 bases, and 8 bases stayed unmatched. This CDR3 region has 15 residues. CDR3 nucleotide sequence: TGTGCCAGCAGCGCCAGGGACAGGGCTTTTCAGCCCCAGCATTTT. Its translation is CASSARDRAFQPQHF.

The chain employs TRBV7-2 and TRBJ2-2, with a tentative D call TRBD2 (6 bases). Germline lookup yields CDR1 SGHTA and CDR2 FQGNSA. The V gene lost 4 bases and the J gene lost 4 bases, with 16 bases spanning the gap. There are 16 residues in the CDR3. The CDR3 DNA reads as TGTGCCAGCAGCTCGGGAGTAGAAGTAAGCACCGGGGAGCTGTTTTTT. As protein: CASSSGVEVSTGELFF. The full variable domain, its missing parts supplied by reference TRBV7-2 and TRBJ2-2, is GAGVSQSPSNKVTEKGKDVELRCDPISGHTALYWYRQSLGQGLEFLIYFQGNSAPDKSGLPSDRFSAERTGGSVSTLTIQRTQQEDSAVYLCASSSGVEVSTGELFFGEGSRLTVL.